The clone carrying this T cell receptor beta chain showed up just once. Repertoires were generated with immunoSEQ multiplex PCR, while TCRdb's copy carries only in-frame clones and drops some. The sample has about 1,500,000 clones; roughly 95% are singletons. The data belong to a study of shared clonotypes between healthy human individuals. This CDR3 has 16 amino acids. J gave up 5 bases and V 2 bases, and 8 bases lay outside the gene matches. Germline V gene data show CDR1 as SEHNR and CDR2 as FQNEAQ (reference sequence). This clonotype was sampled from a man in his thirties or forties in good health. J is TRBJ2-5 and V is TRBV7-9, with 10 bases lining up with TRBD1. The specimen sequenced was naive CD4+ T cells sorted from blood. Regarding subset: CD45RA+ positively selected. The CDR3 region has the DNA TGTGCCAGCAGCTTAACGGACAGGGGGTGGGGTGAGACCCAGTACTTC. This translates into CASSLTDRGWGETQYF.